Listed below are T cell receptor beta chains from one sample, sequenced in a study of neoadjuvant anti-PD-1 for oral cavity cancer. The repertoire was sequenced with immunoSEQ multiplex PCR; TCRdb's copy has only in-frame clones and lacks some. The sample consists of more than 8,000 clones, approximately 64% of them appearing once. This material consisted of PBMCs, taken after nivolumab (anti-PD-1) treatment. The origin of the receptors is a person between 40 and 80 years old with oral cavity squamous cell carcinoma. The conserved cysteine and the conserved F or W are not part of the CDR3 here.

TRBV7-9 ASSPRGETQY
TRBV15 ATSRAKGQVYEQY
TRBV6-6 ASSYKTGPNQPQH
TRBV5-4 ASSLRLQRGGTNTGELF
TRBV5-1 ASNRDPSSYEQY
TRBV7-8 ASSLNKPYEQY
TRBV27 ASSASPGRNSNQPQH
TRBV13 ASSSIAGATEQF
TRBV2 ARGGKGPIAGPEQY
TRBV7-3 ASSPAPASRHGYT
TRBV11-2 ASSLAGGREQY
TRBV5-1 ASRGRLNIEAF
TRBV5-6 ASSLLTGQQY
TRBV13 ASRFRLAGFDTQY
TRBV28 ASTQGTGRSHEQY
TRBV11-2 ASSVPPVVGTEAF
TRBV30 AWSPEGGGYT
TRBV30 AWSAGVSNQPQH
TRBV6-1 ASSENPGGNQPQH
TRBV19 ASSIQRQSVQPQH
TRBV6-1 ASRLAGALDTQY
TRBV7-3 ASSLSGRGETQY
TRBV11-2 ASSLFRQSYNSPLH
TRBV14 ASSQDREETQY
TRBV10-1 ASSGASGAGTDTQY
TRBV29-1 SVYGGNTIY
TRBV4-2 ASSQEWSGQGFPYEQY
TRBV15 ATIREQGVMNTEAF
TRBV27 ASSPWVTRGSNEKLF
TRBV7-9 ASSPTGTLNTEAF
TRBV6-6 ASSLGQGATEAF
TRBV5-1 ASSGGTGPISGANVLT
TRBV30 AWTPGVAIYNSPLH
TRBV5-1 ASSSSSGRAPDTQY
TRBV7-6 ASSPTRRTNTGELF
TRBV7-9 ASSLLASGTDTQY
TRBV4-1 ASSQAYGIYGYGYT
TRBV6-6 ASSTPGLAGAQPN
TRBV5-5 ASSLGTLDNYGYT
TRBV14 ASSHFVWGESNTGELF
TRBV7-7 ASSPSGTTDTQY
TRBV19 ASTPNSNSPLH
TRBV5-6 ASSRRSGGAEKLF
TRBV5-4 ASSLVLTDTQY
TRBV5-4 ASSLKAGQETQY
TRBV28 ASCSRDRAVQPQH
TRBV7-2 ASSLESRPPGYGYT
TRBV9 ASSVETRLAGDSTGELF
TRBV6-1 ASSETLGAGANVLT
TRBV29-1 SVEGVVNTEAF
TRBV2 ASSPGPSNQPQH